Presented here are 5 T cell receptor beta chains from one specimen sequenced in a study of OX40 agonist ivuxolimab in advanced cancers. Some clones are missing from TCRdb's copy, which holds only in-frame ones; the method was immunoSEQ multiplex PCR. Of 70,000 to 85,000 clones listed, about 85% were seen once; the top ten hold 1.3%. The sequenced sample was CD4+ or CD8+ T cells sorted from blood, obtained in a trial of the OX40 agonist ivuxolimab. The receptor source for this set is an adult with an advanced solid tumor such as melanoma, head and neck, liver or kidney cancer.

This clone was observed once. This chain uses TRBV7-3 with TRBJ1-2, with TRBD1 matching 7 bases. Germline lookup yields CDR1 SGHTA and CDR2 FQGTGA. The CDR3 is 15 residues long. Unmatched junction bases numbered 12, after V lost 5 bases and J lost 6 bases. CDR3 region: CASSNREGATDGYTF. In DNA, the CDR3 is TGTGCCAGCAGCAACCGGGAGGGGGCGACCGATGGCTACACCTTC.

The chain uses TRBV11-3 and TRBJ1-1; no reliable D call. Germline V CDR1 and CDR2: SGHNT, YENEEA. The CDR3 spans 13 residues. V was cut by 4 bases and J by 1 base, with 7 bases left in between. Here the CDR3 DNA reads TGTGCCAGCAGCTCTCAGGAGAACACTGAAGCTTTCTTT. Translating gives CASSSQENTEAFF.

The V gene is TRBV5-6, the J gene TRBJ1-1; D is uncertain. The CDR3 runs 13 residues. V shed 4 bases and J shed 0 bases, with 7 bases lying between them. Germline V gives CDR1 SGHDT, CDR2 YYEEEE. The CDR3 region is CASSTTLNTEAFF. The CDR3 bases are TGTGCCAGCAGCACGACACTGAACACTGAAGCTTTCTTT.

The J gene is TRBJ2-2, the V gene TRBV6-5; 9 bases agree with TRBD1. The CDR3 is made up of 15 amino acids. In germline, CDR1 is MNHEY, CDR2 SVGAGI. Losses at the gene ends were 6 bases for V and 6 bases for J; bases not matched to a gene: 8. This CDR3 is CASRVTDRGAGELFF. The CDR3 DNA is TGTGCCAGCAGAGTTACGGACAGGGGTGCCGGGGAGCTGTTTTTT.

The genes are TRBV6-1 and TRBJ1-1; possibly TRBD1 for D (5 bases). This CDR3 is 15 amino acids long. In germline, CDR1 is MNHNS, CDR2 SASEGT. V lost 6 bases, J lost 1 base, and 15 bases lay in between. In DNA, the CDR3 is TGTGCCAGCAGCCTAGTTACAGGCGGGAACACTGAAGCTTTCTTT. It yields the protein CASSLVTGGNTEAFF.